This T cell receptor beta chain was profiled in a study of immune characterization of retroperitoneal liposarcoma. The germline V gene encodes CDR1 MNHEY and CDR2 SMNVEV (reference sequence). The CDR3 covers 13 residues. Trimming stripped 3 bases from V and 4 bases from J, with 9 bases between. TCRdb reanalysed the PCR reads using MiXCR and keeps one entry per CDR3 protein. The sample consists of thousands of distinct CDR3 sequences, about a third of them appearing once. The rearrangement uses TRBV27 and TRBJ1-1, with a weak D call TRBD1 (5 bases). This receptor was identified in a female donor with retroperitoneal liposarcoma. Sequenced sample: blood. In nucleotides, the CDR3 is TGTGCCAGCAGTTTGGGACTTCTCACTGAAGCTTTCTTT. Protein product: CASSLGLLTEAFF.